In its sample, the clone carrying this T cell receptor (beta chain) was seen a few times. This specimen belongs to a study of T cell responses to AZD1222 COVID-19 vaccine. This CDR3 has 19 residues. V shed 5 bases and J 0 bases; nucleotides not matched to a gene: 13. Germline V gives CDR1 LGHDT, CDR2 YNNKEL (reference sequence). Clones were read by immunoSEQ multiplex PCR, and TCRdb kept only the in-frame ones, dropping some. The sample lists around 190,000 clones; 80% to 90% were seen once. This receptor was identified in an adult in good health. Sequences were derived from peripheral blood, sampled on day 0 of AZD1222 vaccination. The chain joins TRBV3-1 (or the pseudogene TRBV3-2) to TRBJ2-6, with TRBD1 matching over 7 bases. The CDR3 DNA follows: TGTGCCAGCAGCTTCCGGGACAGCACATATGACTCTGGGGCCAACGTCCTGACTTTC. Amino acid sequence: CASSFRDSTYDSGANVLTF.